This entry describes one T cell receptor beta chain. Its specificity is unknown. V lost 3 bases to trimming and J lost 5 bases; unmatched junction nucleotides: 5. This CDR3 region has 15 residues. Germline V lookup: CDR1 LNHDA, CDR2 SQIVND (reference sequence). This specimen belongs to a study of cytomegalovirus exposure and HLA in healthy donors. Study context: Around 79 million unique TCRs, all from HLA-typed donors, were included in an early release of the data. General observations from the study: Association with HLA alleles at 0.05 false discovery rate was found for 15,000 to 20,000 TCR beta sequences in a later analysis. Reported findings show TCR beta sequences accurately forecast HLA-A and HLA-B alleles in most subjects. Most TCR sequences were uncommon, yet certain public TCRs appeared in many donors.

The PCR employed 60 Vbeta primers together with 13 Jbeta primers. Produced via immunoSEQ multiplex PCR; TCRdb's table is partial and in-frame only. The data show 150,000 to 200,000 clones, 76% seen once. The rearrangement joins TRBV19 to TRBJ2-7; 12 nucleotides agree with TRBD2. The specimen sequenced was PBMCs. The sequence came from a male donor in good health and CMV-seronegative. DNA for the CDR3: TGTGCCAGTAGTATCGCGGGACTAGCGGGCAACGAGCAGTACTTC. Amino acids: CASSIAGLAGNEQYF.